This TCR beta chain originates from a study of tumor-infiltrating lymphocytes in primary liver carcinoma. Total RNA and DNA came together from around 20-30 mg of bulk tissue without cell sorting. The CDR3 extends over 13 amino acids. Germline CDR1 and CDR2: SGHAT and FQDESV (reference sequence). A note on this clonotype: Sequence at one end of the junction differs from germline and may be a read error.

Total RNA (roughly 0.45 ug) served as template for TCR beta cDNA synthesis primed by a constant-region primer. ARM-PCR, slightly modified, supplied the TCR beta libraries through three nested multiplex PCR rounds. Primers for the first two PCR rounds were TRBV1-TRBV30 forward primers and a C-beta reverse primer (about 9 cycles per round). TCRdb recomputed calls from the multiplex PCR reads with MiXCR, one row per CDR3 protein. Of 65,000 to 80,000 distinct CDR3 sequences listed, 60% to 80% were seen once; the top ten hold about a quarter. The clonotype was recovered from a middle-aged man with primary liver carcinoma and hepatitis B virus infection. Specimen: liver tumor tissue from sampling region 4. The sample's subset: tumor region T4, right-lateral pole. The genes are TRBV11-1 and TRBJ2-7; D is undetermined. The CDR3 is CVSNLRSPYEQYF. The CDR3 nucleotides read TGTGTCAGCAACTTAAGATCGCCCTACGAGCAATACTTC.